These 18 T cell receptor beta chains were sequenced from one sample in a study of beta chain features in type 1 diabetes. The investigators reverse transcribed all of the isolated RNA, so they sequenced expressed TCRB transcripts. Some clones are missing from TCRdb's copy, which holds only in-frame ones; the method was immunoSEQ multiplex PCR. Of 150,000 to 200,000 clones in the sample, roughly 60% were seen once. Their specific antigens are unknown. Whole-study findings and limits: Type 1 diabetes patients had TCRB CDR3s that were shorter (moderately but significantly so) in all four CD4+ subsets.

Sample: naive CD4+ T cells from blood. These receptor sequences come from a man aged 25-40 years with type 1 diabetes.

CDR3 region: CAWSAGTSGSTDTQYF. CDR3 coding DNA: TGTGCCTGGAGTGCGGGGACTAGCGGAAGCACAGATACGCAGTATTTT. The chain employs TRBV30 and TRBJ2-3; 11 nucleotides match TRBD2. The CDR3 consists of 16 residues. The ends lost 1 base at V and 0 bases at J; junction bases unmatched: 3. CDR1 is GTSNPN and CDR2 is SVGIG in the germline V gene (reference sequence).

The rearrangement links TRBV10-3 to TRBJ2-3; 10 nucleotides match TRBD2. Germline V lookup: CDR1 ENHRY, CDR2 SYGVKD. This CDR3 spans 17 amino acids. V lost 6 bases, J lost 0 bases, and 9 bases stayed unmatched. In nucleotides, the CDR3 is TGTGCCATCAGGCCGACTAGCGGGCGCCCTAGCACAGATACGCAGTATTTT. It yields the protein CAIRPTSGRPSTDTQYF.

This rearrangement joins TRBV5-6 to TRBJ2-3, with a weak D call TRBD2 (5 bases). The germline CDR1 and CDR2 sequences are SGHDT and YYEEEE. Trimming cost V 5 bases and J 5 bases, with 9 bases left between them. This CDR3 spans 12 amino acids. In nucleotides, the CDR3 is TGTGCCAGCAGATTAAGCGGAGATACGCAGTATTTT. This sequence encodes CASRLSGDTQYF.

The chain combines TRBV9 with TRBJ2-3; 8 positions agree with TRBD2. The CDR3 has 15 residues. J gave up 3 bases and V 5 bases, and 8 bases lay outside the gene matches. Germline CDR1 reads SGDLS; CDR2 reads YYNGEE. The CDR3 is CASSPGGVRTDTQYF. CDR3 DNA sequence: TGTGCCAGCAGTCCCGGGGGGGTAAGGACAGATACGCAGTATTTT.

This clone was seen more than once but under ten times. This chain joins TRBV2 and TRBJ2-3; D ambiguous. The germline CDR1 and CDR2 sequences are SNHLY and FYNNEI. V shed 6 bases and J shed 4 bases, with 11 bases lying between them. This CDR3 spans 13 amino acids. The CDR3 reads CASSGGSADTQYF. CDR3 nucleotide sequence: TGTGCCAGCAGCGGCGGCAGCGCAGATACGCAGTATTTT.

CDR3 protein: CASSLAGTQNTQYF. The CDR3 DNA reads TGTGCCAGCAGCTTGGCGGGAACCCAAAATACGCAGTATTTT. This chain joins TRBV5-6 and TRBJ2-3; D might be TRBD2 (5 bases). From germline, CDR1 is SGHDT and CDR2 YYEEEE. The V end was cut by 0 bases, the J end by 7 bases, with 12 bases between. This CDR3 is 14 amino acids long. Full variable domain (remainder filled in from reference TRBV5-6 and TRBJ2-3): DAGVTQSPTHLIKTRGQQVTLRCSPKSGHDTVSWYQQALGQGPQFIFQYYEEEERQRGNFPDRFSGHQFPNYSSELNVNALLLGDSALYLCASSLAGTQNTQYFGPGTRLTVL.

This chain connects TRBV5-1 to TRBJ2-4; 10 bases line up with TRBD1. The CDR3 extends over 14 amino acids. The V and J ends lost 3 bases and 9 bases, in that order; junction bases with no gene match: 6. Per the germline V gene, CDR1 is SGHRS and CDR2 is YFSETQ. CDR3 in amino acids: CASSSGTGEIIQYF. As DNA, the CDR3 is TGCGCCAGCAGCTCCGGGACAGGGGAAATCATTCAGTACTTC.

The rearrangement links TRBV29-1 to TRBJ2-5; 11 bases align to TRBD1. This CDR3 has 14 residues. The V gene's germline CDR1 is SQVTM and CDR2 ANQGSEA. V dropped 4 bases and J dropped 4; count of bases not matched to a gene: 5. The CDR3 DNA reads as TGCAGCGTTGGTAGGACAGGGGGCGGAGAGACCCAGTACTTC. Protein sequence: CSVGRTGGGETQYF.

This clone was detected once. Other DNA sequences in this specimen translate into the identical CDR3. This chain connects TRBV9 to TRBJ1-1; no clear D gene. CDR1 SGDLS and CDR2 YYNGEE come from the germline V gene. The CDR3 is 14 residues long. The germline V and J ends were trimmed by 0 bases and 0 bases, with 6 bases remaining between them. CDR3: CASSVDPLNTEAFF. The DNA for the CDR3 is TGTGCCAGCAGCGTAGATCCGCTGAACACTGAAGCTTTCTTT.

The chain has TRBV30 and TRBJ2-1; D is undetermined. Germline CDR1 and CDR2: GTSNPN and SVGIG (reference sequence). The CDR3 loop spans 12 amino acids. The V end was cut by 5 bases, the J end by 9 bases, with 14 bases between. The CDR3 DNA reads TGTGCCTGGTCACCAGGACCTGCTGAGCAGTTCTTC. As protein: CAWSPGPAEQFF. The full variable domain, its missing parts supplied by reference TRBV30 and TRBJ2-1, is SQTIHQWPATLVQPVGSPLSLECTVEGTSNPNLYWYRQAAGRGLQLLFYSVGIGQISSEVPQNLSASRPQDRQFILSSKKLLLSDSGFYLCAWSPGPAEQFFGPGTRLTVL.

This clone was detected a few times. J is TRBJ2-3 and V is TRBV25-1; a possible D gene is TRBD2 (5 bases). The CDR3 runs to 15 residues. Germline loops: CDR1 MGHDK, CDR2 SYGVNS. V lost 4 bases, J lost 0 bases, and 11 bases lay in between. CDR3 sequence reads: CASSATGSSTDTQYF. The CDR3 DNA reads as TGTGCCAGCAGTGCCACGGGGAGCAGCACAGATACGCAGTATTTT. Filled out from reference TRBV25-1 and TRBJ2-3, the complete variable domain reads EADIYQTPRYLVIGTGKKITLECSQTMGHDKMYWYQQDPGMELHLIHYSYGVNSTEKGDLSSESTVSRIRTEHFPLTLESARPSHTSQYLCASSATGSSTDTQYFGPGTRLTVL.

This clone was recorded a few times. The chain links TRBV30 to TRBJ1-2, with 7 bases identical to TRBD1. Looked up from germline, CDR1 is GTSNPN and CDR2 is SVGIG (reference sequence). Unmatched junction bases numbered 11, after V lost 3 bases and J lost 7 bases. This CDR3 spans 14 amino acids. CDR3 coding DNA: TGTGCCTGGAGGCAAGAGGGACAGTCCGGTGGCTACACCTTC. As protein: CAWRQEGQSGGYTF.

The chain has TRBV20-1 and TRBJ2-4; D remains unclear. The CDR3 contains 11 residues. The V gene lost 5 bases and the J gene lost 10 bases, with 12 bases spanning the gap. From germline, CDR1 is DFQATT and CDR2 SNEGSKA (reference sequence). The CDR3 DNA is TGCAGTGCTCCGGGCGGCGTTATTCAGTACTTC. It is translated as CSAPGGVIQYF.

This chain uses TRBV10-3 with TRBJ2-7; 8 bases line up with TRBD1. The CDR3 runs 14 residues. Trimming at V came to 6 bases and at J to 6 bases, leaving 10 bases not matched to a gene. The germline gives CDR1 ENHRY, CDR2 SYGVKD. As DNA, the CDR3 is TGTGCCATCAGCATGGGACAGGCCCTGGGCGAGCAGTACTTC. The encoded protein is CAISMGQALGEQYF.

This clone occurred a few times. The CDR3 protein is CASSIVQGSHRDEQYF. DNA of the CDR3: TGTGCCAGCAGTATCGTTCAGGGTTCCCACCGGGACGAGCAGTACTTC. The chain carries TRBV28 and TRBJ2-7; D may be TRBD1 (5 bases). The V and J ends lost 5 bases and 5 bases respectively, with 22 bases between them. CDR1 and CDR2 (germline): MDHEN, SYDVKM. The CDR3 has 16 residues.

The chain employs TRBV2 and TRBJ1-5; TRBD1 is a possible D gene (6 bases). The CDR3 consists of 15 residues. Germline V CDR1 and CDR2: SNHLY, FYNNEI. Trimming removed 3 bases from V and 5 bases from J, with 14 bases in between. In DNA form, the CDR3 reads TGTGCCAGCAGTGATCTTTGGCCAGGGGATCAGCCCCAGCATTTT. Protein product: CASSDLWPGDQPQHF.

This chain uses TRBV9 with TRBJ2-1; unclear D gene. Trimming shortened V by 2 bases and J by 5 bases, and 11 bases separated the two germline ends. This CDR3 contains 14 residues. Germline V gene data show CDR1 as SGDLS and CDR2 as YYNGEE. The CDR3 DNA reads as TGTGCCAGCAGCGTGGAACCCCGGGACAATGAGCAGTTCTTC. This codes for CASSVEPRDNEQFF.

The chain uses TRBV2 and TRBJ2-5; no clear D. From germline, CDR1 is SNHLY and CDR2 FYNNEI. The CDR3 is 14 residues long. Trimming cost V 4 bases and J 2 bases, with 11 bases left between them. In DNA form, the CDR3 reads TGTGCCAGCAGTGGAGCCACACTGCAAGAGACCCAGTACTTC. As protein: CASSGATLQETQYF.